The clone carrying this T cell receptor (beta chain) is termed medium-sized. This record comes from a study of CD4 and CD8 cells across lung adenocarcinoma regions. V lost 4 bases and J 10 bases, leaving 23 bases between the germline ends. CDR3 size: 16 residues. Looked up from germline, CDR1 is MNHEY and CDR2 is SVGAGI. TCRdb re-called the PCR reads through MiXCR, storing one row per CDR3 protein. This table holds about 8,500 distinct CDR3 sequences, 40% to 55% found once. Localized lung adenocarcinoma, a non-small cell lung cancer, affected the donors. Source material: CD4+ T cells from the margin of a lung tumor. The chain couples TRBV6-5 to TRBJ2-1; tentatively, D is TRBD2 (5 bases). This TCR was recovered from a female donor with lung adenocarcinoma. The CD4 and CD8 labels of this study may be unreliable. For the CDR3, the DNA is TGTGCCAGCAGTTCCCGTTTGAGGGAGCCCCCTCCCGAGCAGTTCTTC. Amino acids: CASSSRLREPPPEQFF.